The next 23 T cell receptor beta chains were all read from a single sample in a study of spatial heterogeneity in lung cancer. Findings and caveats of the study: It was found that expanded intratumoral alpha and beta TCR counts tracked tumor mutation counts.

The time point was: sample taken at primary tumor resection. These receptors are not linked to any known antigen. Each CDR3 protein is one row after TCRdb ran MiXCR on the 5' RACE reads. The table records thousands of distinct CDR3 sequences, 13% to 15% of them present only once. The sample consisted of lung tumor tissue, taken at surgery. The receptors derive from a male donor with early-stage non-small cell lung cancer.

Many counts were recorded for this clonotype. This rearrangement joins TRBV6-1 to TRBJ1-1; tentative D call: TRBD1 (5 bases). Germline V gene lookup returns CDR1 MNHNS and CDR2 SASEGT. V gave up 5 bases and J gave up 0 bases, with 19 bases separating them. This CDR3 has 17 residues. DNA of the CDR3: TGTGCCAGCAGTTTCATGGGGTTTGGGACCGTGAACACTGAAGCTTTCTTT. It specifies CASSFMGFGTVNTEAFF.

This clonotype was seen ten or more times. V is TRBV30 and J is TRBJ1-5; weak D call: TRBD1 (5 bases). V was trimmed by 3 bases and J by 2 bases, leaving 14 bases between them. This CDR3 has 15 residues. Germline V gene sequence: CDR1 GTSNPN, CDR2 SVGIG (reference sequence). The CDR3 region is CAWRPMAGGNQPQHF. In DNA, the CDR3 is TGTGCCTGGAGGCCGATGGCGGGGGGCAATCAGCCCCAGCATTTT.

This clonotype was picked up many times. This chain connects TRBV9 to TRBJ1-3; no definite D call. Germline-derived CDR1 and CDR2 are SGDLS and YYNGEE. This CDR3 is built from 15 residues. Trimming shortened V by 2 bases and J by 1 base, and 10 bases separated the two germline ends. The CDR3 protein is CASSVTAGSGNTIYF. Here the CDR3 DNA reads TGTGCCAGCAGCGTTACTGCGGGGTCTGGAAACACCATATATTTT.

This clonotype was detected a few times. The chain couples TRBV6-6 to TRBJ2-2; no definite D call. The V gene lost 5 bases and the J gene lost 4 bases, with 2 bases spanning the gap. Germline values: CDR1 MNHNY, CDR2 SVGAGI (reference sequence). The CDR3 is made up of 11 amino acids. CDR3 DNA sequence: TGTGCCAGCAGTGGCACCGGGGAGCTGTTTTTT. Its protein product is CASSGTGELFF.

The table lists this clonotype with many counts. The CDR3 DNA reads as TGCAGTGCGAAAAACGCGGGACAGGGGTTCACAGATACGCAGTATTTT. This gives the protein CSAKNAGQGFTDTQYF. The V and J genes are TRBV20-1 and TRBJ2-3; 10 nucleotides align to TRBD1. Trimming cost V 6 bases and J 2 bases; bases outside gene matches: 11. The CDR3 has 16 residues. Germline CDR1 and CDR2: DFQATT and SNEGSKA (reference sequence).

The sample holds many counts of this clonotype. This chain links TRBV6-6 with TRBJ1-1; no firm D call. The ends were cut back, 1 base at V and 1 base at J, with 4 bases in the middle. Germline V lookup: CDR1 MNHNY, CDR2 SVGAGI (reference sequence). CDR3 length: 13 residues. This CDR3 reads CASSYWANTEAFF. CDR3 DNA sequence: TGTGCCAGCAGTTACTGGGCGAACACTGAAGCTTTCTTT.

This clonotype occurred many times. V and J are TRBV4-2 and TRBJ2-7; possibly TRBD1 for D (7 bases). CDR3 length: 17 amino acids. Trimming removed 0 bases at V and 4 bases at J, with 19 bases between. The germline V gene has CDR1 LGHNA and CDR2 YNFKEQ. This chain's CDR3 is CASSQDKTTGRRYEQYF. In nucleotides, the CDR3 is TGTGCCAGCAGCCAAGATAAGACGACAGGGAGGCGATACGAGCAGTACTTC.

This clonotype was seen at least ten times. The rearrangement links TRBV5-4 to TRBJ2-2; maybe TRBD2 (5 bases). Germline V gene data show CDR1 as SGHNT and CDR2 as YYREEE (reference sequence). CDR3 length equals 15 residues. V was clipped by 5 bases and J by 3 bases, with 14 bases between them. The CDR3 coding sequence is TGTGCCAGCAGTATAGCGAGGCGGGACACCGGGGAGCTGTTTTTT. Translation: CASSIARRDTGELFF.

This clonotype has a count of ten or more. The chain uses TRBV21-1 and TRBJ2-7; the table's TRBD1 call for D was not verified on the DNA. TRBV21-1 is labeled a pseudogene. CDR3 length: 16 residues. CDR3 bases: TGTGCCAGCAGCACCCCCGCGGGTCAACATTCCTACGAGCAGTACTTC. Translated: CASSTPAGQHSYEQYF.

This chain connects TRBV6-1 to TRBJ1-1, with D maybe TRBD1 (6 bases). The CDR3 has 15 residues. Germline CDR1 is MNHNS and CDR2 is SASEGT. Deletions cut 7 bases from V and 0 bases from J, with 15 bases between. Here the CDR3 DNA reads TGTGCCAGCAAAGAATTCGGACAGCTGAACACTGAAGCTTTCTTT. It specifies CASKEFGQLNTEAFF.

This clonotype came up many times. The genes are TRBV7-3 and TRBJ2-2, with 8 bases fitting TRBD1. CDR1 is SGHTA and CDR2 is FQGTGA in the germline V gene. The CDR3 runs to 17 residues. V was pared by 5 bases and J by 0 bases, with 8 bases of the junction left unmatched. The CDR3 loop is CASSLSPTGANTGELFF. The CDR3 nucleotides read TGTGCCAGCAGCCTAAGTCCGACAGGGGCGAACACCGGGGAGCTGTTTTTT.

In this sample, this clonotype turned up many times. The chain uses TRBV20-1 and TRBJ2-1, with 7 bases that match TRBD2. Trimming removed 6 bases from V and 5 bases from J; junction bases left unmatched: 10. There are 14 residues in the CDR3. Per germline, CDR1 DFQATT and CDR2 SNEGSKA (reference sequence). DNA of the CDR3: TGCAGTGCCGTGACACTAGCGTCGAACAATGAGCAGTTCTTC. It encodes CSAVTLASNNEQFF.

This rearrangement joins TRBV5-6 to TRBJ2-4; TRBD1 aligns across 7 bases. The CDR3 runs 13 residues. The germline V gene has CDR1 SGHDT and CDR2 YYEEEE. After removal of 5 bases from V and 5 bases from J, the junction contained 4 bases not matched to a gene. The CDR3 DNA reads as TGTGCCAGCAGTCCCGGGACAGAAAACATTCAGTACTTC. This encodes CASSPGTENIQYF.

This clonotype has at least ten counts. The chain joins TRBV6-2 or TRBV6-3 to TRBJ1-5; TRBD1 matches 9 bases. CDR1 is MNHEY, CDR2 SVGEGT, per germline. V was clipped by 2 bases and J by 9 bases; unmatched bases: 5. The CDR3 covers 14 residues. The CDR3 spells CASSYGTGLLPQHF. CDR3 bases: TGTGCCAGCAGTTACGGGACAGGGTTACTGCCCCAGCATTTT.

This clonotype has at least ten counts. This sequence joins TRBV29-1 and TRBJ1-2; 9 positions match TRBD1. This CDR3 contains 16 residues. Trimming removed 5 bases from V and 3 bases from J; junction bases left unmatched: 13. Looked up from germline, CDR1 is SQVTM and CDR2 is ANQGSEA. In DNA form, the CDR3 reads TGCAGCGTTCTGACGTCGGGGACAGGGCTGTACTATGGCTACACCTTC. It translates to CSVLTSGTGLYYGYTF.

CDR3 DNA sequence: TGTGCCAGCAGCTCGACAGGAACTTTGGAGACCCAGTACTTC. Protein product: CASSSTGTLETQYF. The chain carries TRBV7-9 and TRBJ2-5; perhaps TRBD1 as D (6 bases). The germline V and J ends were trimmed by 4 bases and 5 bases, with 14 bases remaining between them. The CDR3 has 14 residues. Germline V CDR1 and CDR2: SEHNR, FQNEAQ (reference sequence).

This clonotype was seen repeatedly, ten times or more. The chain is built from TRBV29-1 and TRBJ2-2, with 7 nucleotides matching TRBD1. Per germline, CDR1 SQVTM and CDR2 ANQGSEA. This CDR3 is built from 12 residues. With 5 bases clipped from V and 5 bases from J, the junction kept 2 bases outside the gene matches. CDR3 amino acids: CSVHRGTGELFF. The CDR3 nucleotides read TGCAGCGTTCACAGGGGTACCGGGGAGCTGTTTTTT.

The chain employs TRBV7-8 and TRBJ2-5; D is undetermined. Germline CDR1 and CDR2: SGHVS and FQNEAQ. Trimming pared 2 bases from V and 2 bases from J, leaving 9 bases between. The CDR3 consists of 14 residues. CDR3 region: CASSLKPLQETQYF. The DNA of the CDR3 is TGTGCCAGCAGCTTAAAGCCGTTACAAGAGACCCAGTACTTC. Full variable domain (missing parts from reference TRBV7-8 and TRBJ2-5): GAGVSQSPRYKVAKRGQDVALRCDPISGHVSLFWYQQALGQGPEFLTYFQNEAQLDKSGLPSDRFFAERPEGSVSTLKIQRTQQEDSAVYLCASSLKPLQETQYFGPGTRLLVL.

This clonotype was seen many times. The V and J genes are TRBV4-3 and TRBJ2-7, with D possibly being TRBD1 (6 bases). The V end lost 4 bases, the J end lost 6 bases, and 19 bases lay between the germline ends. The CDR3 loop spans 15 amino acids. Germline values: CDR1 LGHNA, CDR2 YSLEER. The CDR3 is CASSLRSVQGGEQYF. The CDR3 coding sequence is TGCGCCAGCAGCCTTAGAAGCGTTCAAGGGGGCGAGCAGTACTTC.

This clonotype has ten or more counts. The rearrangement joins TRBV10-3 to TRBJ1-5, with D perhaps matching TRBD1 (5 bases). The CDR3 totals 15 residues. V was pared by 0 bases and J by 9 bases, with 15 bases between. The germline V gene has CDR1 ENHRY and CDR2 SYGVKD. CDR3 amino acids: CAISESEPPGTPQHF. DNA of the CDR3: TGTGCCATCAGTGAGTCTGAACCCCCGGGGACGCCCCAGCATTTT.

This chain joins TRBV2 and TRBJ2-1, with D maybe TRBD2 (5 bases). The CDR3 is 15 residues long. In germline, CDR1 is SNHLY, CDR2 FYNNEI. V gave up 7 bases and J gave up 0 bases, with 13 bases separating them. The CDR3 nucleotides read TGTGCCAGCACCGAGGGCCGGTCCTCCTACAATGAGCAGTTCTTC. This encodes CASTEGRSSYNEQFF.

This clonotype was recorded many times. CDR3 nucleotide sequence: TGTGCCAGCAGCTTAGTGGGGGCCGATAATTCACCCCTCCACTTT. Translating gives CASSLVGADNSPLHF. The V call is TRBV7-9, the J call TRBJ1-6, with D perhaps matching TRBD1 (6 bases). The CDR3 contains 15 residues. CDR1 is SEHNR, CDR2 FQNEAQ, per germline (reference sequence). V gave up 1 base and J gave up 5 bases, with 9 bases separating them. The full variable domain, its missing parts supplied by reference TRBV7-9 and TRBJ1-6, is DTGVSQNPRHKITKRGQNVTFRCDPISEHNRLYWYRQTLGQGPEFLTYFQNEAQLEKSRLLSDRFSAERPKGSFSTLEIQRTEQGDSAMYLCASSLVGADNSPLHFGNGTRLTVT.

The chain carries TRBV16 and TRBJ1-1; a weak D match, TRBD1 (5 bases). This CDR3 region has 13 residues. V gave up 3 bases and J gave up 6 bases, with 11 bases separating them. CDR1 is KGHSY and CDR2 is FQNENV in the germline V gene. CDR3 DNA sequence: TGTGCCAGCAGCCAGACACTACAGGCTGAAGCTTTCTTT. It encodes CASSQTLQAEAFF.